Sequencing of this TCR beta chain was carried out in a study of CD8 T cells in ankylosing spondylitis. A single record per CDR3 protein comes from TCRdb applying MiXCR to the 5' RACE reads. The sample lists about 230,000 distinct CDR3 sequences; 8% to 10% were seen once. Germline values: CDR1 MNHEY, CDR2 SMNVEV (reference sequence). V lost 0 bases and J 3 bases, leaving 12 bases between the germline ends. This CDR3 is built from 15 residues. Points from the study as a whole: For ankylosing spondylitis blood, a TCR beta motif of seven to nine highly homologous variants appeared characteristic.

This clonotype was seen repeatedly, ten times or more. The antigen remains undetermined. The rearrangement uses TRBV27 and TRBJ2-7; tentatively, D is TRBD1 or TRBD2 (6 bases each). The sequence was obtained from a female donor with ankylosing spondylitis or in good health (not recorded which). The sequencing sample was made of blood, either unsorted or a sorted T cell fraction (not recorded which). Here the CDR3 DNA reads TGTGCCAGCAGTTTATCCCCCGGGGGCTACTACGAGCAGTACTTC. This translates into CASSLSPGGYYEQYF.